These 31 T cell receptor beta chains were sequenced from one sample in a study of T cell changes during pregnancy in multiple sclerosis (dated by TCRdb to the late 2010s). The library was prepared using the immunoSEQ multiplex PCR assay. The table was pulled from immuneACCESS by TCRdb, which kept in-frame rearrangements only. Such tables lose some clones; where checked, under half of the loss comes from unresolved V genes, and the rest has no known cause. Counted in this sample were tens of thousands of clones; 92% of them appeared once. The ten largest clones represent roughly 0.2% of the sample. The starting material was CD4+ T cells from peripheral blood mononuclear cells, obtained in the second trimester of pregnancy. The source of these receptors is a female donor with multiple sclerosis, enrolled in a pregnancy study.

CDR3 sequence reads: CASSWGLAGIYNEQFF. DNA for the CDR3: TGTGCCAGCAGCTGGGGACTAGCGGGAATTTACAATGAGCAGTTCTTC. The rearrangement links TRBV7-8 to TRBJ2-1, with 13 bases aligning to TRBD2. Germline-derived CDR1 and CDR2 are SGHVS and FQNEAQ. The CDR3 consists of 16 residues. After removal of 4 bases from V and 4 bases from J, the junction contained 4 bases not matched to a gene.

The gene calls are TRBV7-6 and TRBJ2-1; 9 nucleotides line up with TRBD1. With V trimmed by 4 bases and J by 6 bases, 10 bases remained unmatched. Per germline, CDR1 SGHVS and CDR2 FNYEAQ. The CDR3 covers 16 residues. The CDR3 loop reads CASSSVTGGPSNEQFF. The CDR3 DNA sequence: TGTGCCAGCAGCTCGGTGACAGGGGGACCTTCCAATGAGCAGTTCTTC.

The rearrangement uses TRBV5-1 and TRBJ2-7, with D possibly matching TRBD2 (6 bases). The CDR3 covers 14 residues. The V and J ends lost 4 bases and 1 base respectively, with 12 bases between them. CDR1 SGHRS and CDR2 YFSETQ come from the germline V gene. The DNA for the CDR3 is TGCGCCAGCAGCCCAGGCGGGACTTCCTACGAGCAGTACTTC. Its translation: CASSPGGTSYEQYF.

Only one count was recorded for this clone. The chain joins TRBV6-1 to TRBJ1-2, with a tentative D call TRBD1 (6 bases). Trimming took off 2 bases at V and 5 bases at J, with 9 bases between the two ends. Germline CDR1 is MNHNS and CDR2 is SASEGT. This CDR3 is 13 amino acids long. CDR3 coding DNA: TGTGCCAGCAGTGAAATGGACAGATATGGCTACACCTTC. This encodes CASSEMDRYGYTF.

The chain uses TRBV19 and TRBJ2-1, with D maybe TRBD1 (5 bases). The CDR3 is made up of 12 amino acids. CDR1 LNHDA and CDR2 SQIVND come from the germline V gene (reference sequence). The V and J ends lost 6 bases and 7 bases respectively, with 10 bases between them. CDR3 sequence: CASSKQVNEQFF. The CDR3 bases are TGTGCCAGTAGCAAACAGGTTAATGAGCAGTTCTTC.

The genes are TRBV15 and TRBJ2-5, with D maybe TRBD2 (7 bases). Germline loops: CDR1 LNHNV, CDR2 YYDKDF (reference sequence). CDR3 length: 17 amino acids. Trimming pared 5 bases from V and 4 bases from J, leaving 23 bases between. CDR3 coding DNA: TGTGCCACCAGCCCTAAGGGGGGGCAGGCGACAAGAGAGACCCAGTACTTC. Protein product: CATSPKGGQATRETQYF.

This chain uses TRBV7-9 with TRBJ2-3; 8 bases match TRBD1. Germline-derived CDR1 and CDR2 are SEHNR and FQNEAQ (reference sequence). Trimming took 5 bases from V and 3 from J; bases not matched to a gene: 7. CDR3 length: 15 residues. In nucleotides, the CDR3 is TGTGCCAGCAGCCTGGGACAGGAAGGTACAGATACGCAGTATTTT. Protein: CASSLGQEGTDTQYF.

This chain connects TRBV9 to TRBJ1-2; D is perhaps TRBD1 (6 bases). Between the trimmed V and J ends, which lost 3 bases and 0 bases, there was a span of 12 bases. The CDR3 spans 15 residues. CDR1 and CDR2 from the germline V gene are SGDLS and YYNGEE. The CDR3 loop reads CASSAQDSPNYGYTF. CDR3 nucleotides: TGTGCCAGCAGCGCCCAGGACAGCCCTAACTATGGCTACACCTTC.

A single count supports this clone. V is TRBV4-1 and J is TRBJ2-1, with unresolved D. Germline V CDR1 and CDR2: MGHRA, YSYEKL. Trimming took 4 bases from V and 0 from J, leaving 16 bases between them. The CDR3 loop spans 17 amino acids. CDR3 in amino acids: CASSPPATTYSYNEQFF. The CDR3, as DNA: TGCGCCAGCAGCCCCCCAGCCACGACTTACTCCTACAATGAGCAGTTCTTC.

This chain connects TRBV14 to TRBJ1-1; 8 positions match TRBD1. The CDR3 spans 15 residues. Germline CDR1 is SGHDN and CDR2 is FVKESK. J lost 3 bases, V lost 3 bases, and 6 bases had no gene match. The CDR3 reads CASSQRTGRDTEAFF. CDR3 coding DNA: TGTGCCAGCAGCCAGCGGACAGGGAGGGACACTGAAGCTTTCTTT.

The chain is built from TRBV6-6 and TRBJ1-1; 8 positions agree with TRBD1. Germline CDR1 is MNHNY and CDR2 is SVGAGI (reference sequence). The CDR3 spans 14 residues. Trimming at V came to 6 bases and at J to 5 bases, leaving 8 bases not matched to a gene. CDR3 residues: CASRITGGDTEAFF. The CDR3 DNA reads TGTGCCAGCAGAATAACAGGGGGTGATACTGAAGCTTTCTTT.

This sequence joins TRBV30 and TRBJ1-2, with TRBD1 identical over 7 bases. This CDR3 region has 15 residues. CDR1 GTSNPN and CDR2 SVGIG come from the germline V gene (reference sequence). The V gene end was trimmed by 3 bases and the J gene end by 4 bases; junction bases not matched to a gene: 11. This CDR3 reads CAWRGGLGGGYGYTF. Written as DNA, the CDR3 is TGTGCCTGGAGAGGGGGACTAGGGGGCGGCTATGGCTACACCTTC.

The genes are TRBV2 and TRBJ2-5, with TRBD1 identical over 7 bases. The CDR3 runs to 13 residues. Germline CDR1 is SNHLY and CDR2 is FYNNEI. After removal of 6 bases from V and 13 bases from J, the junction contained 14 bases not matched to a gene. The chain's CDR3 is CASRGQPVSETYF. The CDR3, as DNA: TGTGCCAGCAGGGGACAGCCTGTTTCCGAGACGTACTTC. Supplemented by reference TRBV2 and TRBJ2-5, the full variable domain reads EPEVTQTPSHQVTQMGQEVILRCVPISNHLYFYWYRQILGQKVEFLVSFYNNEISEKSEIFDDQFSVERPDGSNFTLKIRSTKLEDSAMYFCASRGQPVSETYFGPGTRLLVL.

With regard to this clone: Additional DNA sequences in this sample encode the identical CDR3. V and J are TRBV2 and TRBJ1-5, with D tentatively TRBD1 (6 bases). This CDR3 has 14 amino acids. Germline CDR1 and CDR2: SNHLY and FYNNEI. V lost 1 base, J lost 2 bases, and 6 bases lay in between. The CDR3 here is CASSEGQGNQPQHF. The CDR3 DNA sequence: TGTGCCAGCAGTGAAGGACAGGGCAATCAGCCCCAGCATTTT.

The rearrangement joins TRBV5-6 to TRBJ2-3; 10 positions match TRBD2. Germline-derived CDR1 and CDR2 are SGHDT and YYEEEE. J lost 2 bases, V lost 2 bases, and 8 bases had no gene match. The CDR3 contains 17 residues. Here the CDR3 reads CASSLDLAGGYTDTQYF. The CDR3 coding sequence is TGTGCCAGCAGCTTAGACTTAGCGGGGGGATACACAGATACGCAGTATTTT.

This clone was detected only a few times. This chain uses TRBV5-1 with TRBJ2-2, with 10 bases identical to TRBD2. Germline CDR1 SGHRS, CDR2 YFSETQ. The CDR3 contains 15 residues. Unmatched junction bases numbered 3, after V lost 3 bases and J lost 4 bases. CDR3 DNA: TGCGCCAGCAGCTCCTTAGCGGGGGGCACCGGGGAGCTGTTTTTT. It yields the protein CASSSLAGGTGELFF.

Comment on this clone: Sequence at one end of the junction differs from germline and may be a read error. The V call is TRBV13, the J call TRBJ1-1; 7 nucleotides line up with TRBD1. CDR1 is PRHDT and CDR2 is FYEKMQ in the germline V gene (reference sequence). The CDR3 loop spans 13 amino acids. The CDR3 sequence: CASSLGGASFAFF. The DNA for the CDR3 is TGTGCCAGCAGTTTAGGGGGCGCTTCCTTCGCTTTCTTT.

The chain couples TRBV6-1 to TRBJ2-7; maybe TRBD1 (6 bases). The germline V and J ends were trimmed by 1 base and 2 bases, with 9 bases remaining between them. CDR1 and CDR2 from the germline V gene are MNHNS and SASEGT. The CDR3 totals 14 residues. The CDR3 here is CASSEVTGPYEQYF. The CDR3, as DNA: TGTGCCAGCAGTGAAGTCACAGGGCCCTACGAGCAGTACTTC.

The chain links TRBV27 to TRBJ2-1; perhaps TRBD1 as D (6 bases). Germline V lookup: CDR1 MNHEY, CDR2 SMNVEV (reference sequence). V lost 10 bases and J lost 0, with 16 bases in between. The CDR3 sequence is 15 residues long. This chain's CDR3 is CANTGPNGSYNEQFF. The CDR3 nucleotides are TGTGCCAACACAGGGCCCAATGGCTCCTACAATGAGCAGTTCTTC.

V usage is TRBV30 and J usage is TRBJ1-3; 8 bases fit TRBD1. V lost 3 bases, J lost 4 bases, and 5 bases stayed unmatched. The CDR3 runs 14 residues. Germline V gene lookup returns CDR1 GTSNPN and CDR2 SVGIG (reference sequence). CDR3: CAWSAGGSGNTIYF. The CDR3 nucleotides read TGTGCCTGGAGCGCAGGGGGCTCCGGAAACACCATATATTTT.

J is TRBJ2-7 and V is TRBV14, with 12 bases identical to TRBD2. J lost 3 bases, V lost 0 bases, and 0 bases had no gene match. CDR1 and CDR2 from the germline V gene are SGHDN and FVKESK. The CDR3 consists of 15 residues. DNA of the CDR3: TGTGCCAGCAGCCAAGAGGGACTAGCGGGCTACGAGCAGTACTTC. Translating gives CASSQEGLAGYEQYF.

This chain links TRBV21-1 with TRBJ2-7; the DNA was not compared with TRBD2, the D call given in the table. TRBV21-1 is reported as a pseudogene. The CDR3 length is 16 residues. CDR3 bases: TGTGCCAGCAGCAAAGAAGGAGGGGCTTGGACCTACGAGCAGTACTTC. This encodes CASSKEGGAWTYEQYF.

The chain joins TRBV19 to TRBJ2-3, with 10 bases identical to TRBD2. V shed 2 bases and J 5 bases; nucleotides not matched to a gene: 10. This CDR3 has 17 residues. The germline gives CDR1 LNHDA, CDR2 SQIVND (reference sequence). The CDR3 spells CASSIRRLAGVEDTQYF. The CDR3, as DNA: TGTGCCAGTAGTATAAGGAGGCTAGCGGGGGTGGAAGATACGCAGTATTTT.

This rearrangement joins TRBV4-2 to TRBJ2-1; D is possibly TRBD2 (6 bases). The CDR3 runs to 12 residues. Deletions cut 0 bases from V and 12 bases from J, with 9 bases between. Germline V gene sequence: CDR1 LGHNA, CDR2 YNFKEQ. CDR3 region: CASSQDAGRQFF. CDR3 DNA: TGTGCCAGCAGCCAAGATGCGGGGAGGCAGTTCTTC.

V usage is TRBV28 and J usage is TRBJ1-2; D perhaps matches TRBD1 (6 bases). V was pared by 5 bases and J by 2 bases, with 12 bases between. There are 14 residues in the CDR3. CDR1 and CDR2 (germline): MDHEN, SYDVKM. The DNA of the CDR3 is TGTGCCAGCAGTCCGCCGACAGGAAACTATGGCTACACCTTC. This sequence encodes CASSPPTGNYGYTF.

This clone was observed a handful of times. This chain connects TRBV5-1 to TRBJ2-2; 8 bases match TRBD2. The CDR3 is 16 amino acids. Germline V gives CDR1 SGHRS, CDR2 YFSETQ. V lost 4 bases and J lost 3; bases outside the gene matches: 8. The CDR3 loop reads CASSPNGLADTGELFF. CDR3 DNA: TGCGCCAGCAGCCCAAACGGACTAGCCGACACCGGGGAGCTGTTTTTT.

This chain uses TRBV27 with TRBJ2-3; 7 bases are shared with TRBD1. V lost 3 bases to trimming and J lost 8 bases; unmatched junction nucleotides: 8. CDR1 is MNHEY and CDR2 is SMNVEV in the germline V gene (reference sequence). This CDR3 is built from 14 residues. CDR3 sequence: CASSFRDRFSTQYF. CDR3 DNA sequence: TGTGCCAGCAGTTTCCGGGACAGATTTTCTACGCAGTATTTT.

In its sample, this clone was seen a few times. The CDR3 reads CAWTVDMNTEAFF. The DNA for the CDR3 is TGTGCCTGGACAGTTGACATGAACACTGAAGCTTTCTTT. The chain links TRBV30 to TRBJ1-1; no definite D call. The CDR3 sequence is 13 residues long. The ends were cut back, 4 bases at V and 0 bases at J, with 9 bases in the middle. Germline CDR1 GTSNPN, CDR2 SVGIG (reference sequence).

The chain combines TRBV29-1 with TRBJ2-6; D is unclear. The CDR3 loop spans 16 amino acids. The germline V gene encodes CDR1 SQVTM and CDR2 ANQGSEA. Trimming took off 1 base at V and 0 bases at J, with 10 bases between the two ends. The CDR3 protein is CSVEGSRISGANVLTF. For the CDR3, the DNA is TGCAGCGTTGAAGGGTCCAGAATCTCTGGGGCCAACGTCCTGACTTTC.

The chain joins TRBV5-4 to TRBJ2-6, with D perhaps matching TRBD1 (5 bases). V was cut by 3 bases and J by 0 bases, with 7 bases left in between. The germline V gene encodes CDR1 SGHNT and CDR2 YYREEE (reference sequence). The CDR3 is 15 amino acids. The chain's CDR3 is CASSSQGSGANVLTF. CDR3 bases: TGTGCCAGCAGCTCTCAGGGCTCTGGGGCCAACGTCCTGACTTTC. Combining the CDR3 with reference TRBV5-4 and TRBJ2-6 gives the whole variable domain ETGVTQSPTHLIKTRGQQVTLRCSSQSGHNTVSWYQQALGQGPQFIFQYYREEENGRGNFPPRFSGLQFPNYSSELNVNALELDDSALYLCASSSQGSGANVLTFGAGSRLTVL.

This chain links TRBV28 with TRBJ1-5; TRBD1 aligns across 9 bases. V trimming: 10 bases; J trimming: 0 bases; junction bases outside the gene matches: 16. The length of the CDR3 is 18 residues. CDR1 and CDR2 from the germline V gene are MDHEN and SYDVKM. The CDR3 sequence: CATESGTGTFYSNQPQHF. The CDR3 coding sequence is TGTGCCACGGAATCCGGGACAGGGACTTTTTATAGCAATCAGCCCCAGCATTTT.